The 32 T cell receptor beta chains listed next were all sequenced from one sample in a study of early T cells in non-severe SARS-CoV-2 infection. TCRdb called the 5' RACE reads again in MiXCR, with one record for every CDR3 protein. The data contain roughly 51,000 distinct CDR3 sequences, 6% to 7% of them singletons. Sequenced material: whole blood. These receptors came from an adult who was a healthcare worker with PCR-confirmed SARS-CoV-2 infection or an uninfected control (not recorded which).

The table lists this clonotype with many counts. Compared with germline, one end of the junction differs, possibly owing to a read error. V usage is TRBV7-7 and J usage is TRBJ2-2; D unresolved. CDR1 and CDR2 from the germline V gene are SSHAT and FNYEAQ (reference sequence). The CDR3 has 15 amino acids. The CDR3 here is CASSLRTDLTGELFF. The DNA for the CDR3 is TGTGCTAGCAGCTTAAGAACGGACCTCACCGGGGAGCTGTTTTTT.

This clonotype was observed a handful of times. This sequence joins TRBV4-3 and TRBJ2-3; 10 nucleotides line up with TRBD2. The CDR3 loop spans 16 amino acids. V dropped 1 base and J dropped 5; count of bases not matched to a gene: 6. Germline-derived CDR1 and CDR2 are LGHNA and YSLEER. CDR3 bases: TGCGCCAGCAGCCAAGCTAGCGGGGGACTTAGAGATACGCAGTATTTT. Translating gives CASSQASGGLRDTQYF.

This chain uses TRBV29-1 with TRBJ2-1, with D uncertain. V was shortened by 4 bases and J by 8 bases, with 9 bases between the two germline ends. Germline CDR1 is SQVTM and CDR2 is ANQGSEA. The CDR3 loop spans 11 amino acids. The chain's CDR3 is CSVVLTHEQFF. In DNA form, the CDR3 reads TGCAGCGTTGTACTAACCCATGAGCAGTTCTTC.

The chain recombines TRBV7-9 with TRBJ1-1, with 7 bases fitting TRBD1. Germline CDR1 reads SEHNR; CDR2 reads FQNEAQ (reference sequence). J was trimmed by 3 bases and V by 5 bases; bases with no gene match: 9. This CDR3 has 15 residues. The chain's CDR3 is CASSTEGTAYTEAFF. CDR3 coding DNA: TGTGCCAGCAGCACGGAAGGGACAGCCTACACTGAAGCTTTCTTT.

The V call is TRBV7-9, the J call TRBJ2-2; D is unclear. The CDR3 length is 11 residues. Germline V gene data show CDR1 as SEHNR and CDR2 as FQNEAQ (reference sequence). Trimming removed 1 base at V and 9 bases at J, with 3 bases between. The CDR3, as DNA: TGTGCCAGCAGCTTAGGTTGGGAGCTGTTTTTT. This codes for CASSLGWELFF.

Only a few counts were recorded for this clonotype. CDR3 region: CASSPDLENYGYTF. As DNA, the CDR3 is TGCGCCAGCAGCCCAGACCTAGAAAACTATGGCTACACCTTC. The V call is TRBV4-3, the J call TRBJ1-2; no firm D call. Trimming left V 4 bases short and J 2 bases short, with 11 bases between. Per germline, CDR1 LGHNA and CDR2 YSLEER. CDR3 length: 14 residues.

The rearrangement links TRBV6-2 or TRBV6-3 to TRBJ2-2; possibly TRBD1 for D (6 bases). V shed 3 bases and J shed 1 base, with 9 bases lying between them. CDR1 MNHEY and CDR2 SVGEGT come from the germline V gene. The CDR3 runs 15 residues. CDR3 in DNA: TGTGCCAGCAGTTATTTACAGGGGAACACCGGGGAGCTGTTTTTT. Residues: CASSYLQGNTGELFF.

In its sample, this clonotype was seen many times. The chain couples TRBV13 to TRBJ2-3, with D possibly being TRBD2 (6 bases). Trimming took off 1 base at V and 2 bases at J, with 10 bases between the two ends. The CDR3 has 15 amino acids. CDR1 is PRHDT and CDR2 is FYEKMQ in the germline V gene (reference sequence). CDR3 DNA sequence: TGTGCCAGCAGCTTAGCGGCGGGGCCCACAGATACGCAGTATTTT. Translating it yields CASSLAAGPTDTQYF.

This sequence joins TRBV12-3 or TRBV12-4 and TRBJ1-2; 7 nucleotides match TRBD1. This CDR3 has 14 residues. V lost 3 bases and J lost 7; bases outside the gene matches: 8. CDR3 in amino acids: CASSFTQGSSGYTF. The DNA for the CDR3 is TGTGCCAGCAGTTTCACACAGGGGTCGTCTGGCTACACCTTC.

In regard to this clonotype: A single base separates this from a much larger clone, so it may be a read error. The genes are TRBV12-3 or TRBV12-4 and TRBJ2-1; 8 positions agree with TRBD2. V shed 6 bases, J shed 7 bases, and the junction held 14 bases outside the gene matches. The CDR3 runs to 16 residues. CDR3 amino acids: CASSPWAERGWNEQFF. The CDR3 DNA follows: TGTGCCAGCAGCCCCTGGGCGGAGCGGGGGTGGAATGAGCAGTTCTTC.

This chain connects TRBV18 to TRBJ2-7; tentatively, D is TRBD1 (6 bases). This CDR3 comprises 13 residues. V shed 8 bases and J shed 3 bases, with 14 bases lying between them. CDR1 is KGHSH and CDR2 is LQKENI in the germline V gene. The CDR3 bases are TGTGCCAGCGGACTTCAGACAGGCTACGAGCAGTACTTC. This encodes CASGLQTGYEQYF.

Notes on this clonotype: An end of the junction does not agree with germline; a read error may underlie this. The genes are TRBV5-6 and TRBJ2-3; TRBD2 might be the D (6 bases). Germline CDR1 reads SGHDT; CDR2 reads YYEEEE. This CDR3 region has 17 residues. The CDR3 DNA follows: TGTGCCAGCAGCTCTCCGGATGTGGGACTCTTCACAGATACTCAGTATTTT. It encodes CASSSPDVGLFTDTQYF.

As regards this clonotype: A much larger clone is a single base away; this may be a read error. The chain carries TRBV6-5 and TRBJ1-1, with D possibly TRBD1 on 6 matching bases. CDR3 length equals 14 residues. The V gene's germline CDR1 is MNHEY and CDR2 SVGAGI. The CDR3: CASSYRTANTEALF. CDR3 coding DNA: TGTGCCAGCAGTTACCGGACAGCGAACACTGAAGCTTTGTTT.

This clonotype has a count of ten or more. The chain carries TRBV4-3 and TRBJ2-3; D might be TRBD1 or TRBD2, each matching 5 bases. The CDR3 has 16 residues. Between the trimmed V and J ends, which lost 1 base and 0 bases, there was a span of 11 bases. Germline V gene data show CDR1 as LGHNA and CDR2 as YSLEER. The DNA for the CDR3 is TGCGCCAGCAGCCAAGTGTGGGGGAGAAGCACAGATACGCAGTATTTT. It is translated as CASSQVWGRSTDTQYF.

Many counts were recorded for this clonotype. This chain joins TRBV6-1 and TRBJ1-5; no definite D call. Germline assignment: CDR1 MNHNS and CDR2 SASEGT. V was pared by 2 bases and J by 5 bases, with 13 bases between. The CDR3 runs to 15 residues. The CDR3 coding sequence is TGTGCCAGCAGTGAATTGTCCGGATTCTATCAGCCCCAGCATTTT. Translated, it gives CASSELSGFYQPQHF.

V usage is TRBV3-1 and J usage is TRBJ1-5; D is unclear. Germline V gene sequence: CDR1 LGHDT, CDR2 YNNKEL (reference sequence). Trimming took 6 bases from V and 11 from J, leaving 11 bases between them. CDR3 length: 11 amino acids. CDR3 DNA sequence: TGTGCCAGCAGTTCGGGTAGGGCCCAGCATTTT. This translates into CASSSGRAQHF.

V usage is TRBV19 and J usage is TRBJ2-3; TRBD2 might be the D (6 bases). The ends were cut back, 1 base at V and 2 bases at J, with 10 bases in the middle. The germline CDR1 and CDR2 sequences are LNHDA and SQIVND (reference sequence). CDR3 length: 15 residues. The CDR3 region has the DNA TGTGCCAGTAGTATAGGTCTAGCGCCCACAGATACGCAGTATTTT. It yields the protein CASSIGLAPTDTQYF. Filled out from reference TRBV19 and TRBJ2-3, the complete variable domain reads DGGITQSPKYLFRKEGQNVTLSCEQNLNHDAMYWYRQDPGQGLRLIYYSQIVNDFQKGDIAEGYSVSREKKESFPLTVTSAQKNPTAFYLCASSIGLAPTDTQYFGPGTRLTVL.

There are many counts of this clonotype. This chain links TRBV28 with TRBJ2-3; 14 positions agree with TRBD2. Germline lookup yields CDR1 MDHEN and CDR2 SYDVKM. The CDR3 sequence is 19 residues long. V lost 3 bases and J lost 0; bases outside the gene matches: 8. The CDR3 loop reads CASSLFTGTSGGSTDTQYF. The CDR3 nucleotides read TGTGCCAGCAGTTTGTTCACCGGGACTAGCGGGGGTAGCACAGATACGCAGTATTTT.

This clonotype occurred a few times. V usage is TRBV7-9 and J usage is TRBJ1-4; D remains unclear. The length of the CDR3 is 13 residues. From germline, CDR1 is SEHNR and CDR2 FQNEAQ (reference sequence). Trimming took 1 base from V and 3 from J, leaving 3 bases between them. The CDR3 here is CASSLGSNEKLFF. DNA of the CDR3: TGTGCCAGCAGCTTAGGGTCTAATGAAAAACTGTTTTTT.

The chain couples TRBV2 to TRBJ1-2; D is uncertain. Trimming removed 4 bases at V and 10 bases at J, with 13 bases between. CDR3 length equals 12 residues. Germline assignment: CDR1 SNHLY and CDR2 FYNNEI. In DNA, the CDR3 is TGTGCCAGCAGTGCCTCACCGGGCTCCTACACCTTC. Translating gives CASSASPGSYTF. The full variable domain, rest sourced from reference TRBV2 and TRBJ1-2, is EPEVTQTPSHQVTQMGQEVILRCVPISNHLYFYWYRQILGQKVEFLVSFYNNEISEKSEIFDDQFSVERPDGSNFTLKIRSTKLEDSAMYFCASSASPGSYTFGSGTRLTVV.

This clonotype showed up many times. The chain recombines TRBV12-3 or TRBV12-4 with TRBJ2-2; D not resolved. The CDR3 extends over 20 amino acids. The germline V and J ends were trimmed by 0 bases and 1 base, with 21 bases remaining between them. In DNA form, the CDR3 reads TGTGCCAGCAGTTTAGCATCGATTTTGTTCAGGAACGAGAACACCGGGGAGCTGTTTTTT. Protein: CASSLASILFRNENTGELFF.

The chain combines TRBV10-1 with TRBJ1-1, with D maybe TRBD1 (6 bases). The CDR3 is 17 amino acids. Germline loops: CDR1 WNHNN, CDR2 SYGVQD (reference sequence). V was clipped by 0 bases and J by 1 base, with 15 bases between them. CDR3 region: CASSESGGETANTEAFF. As DNA, the CDR3 is TGCGCCAGCAGTGAGTCGGGGGGCGAGACAGCGAACACTGAAGCTTTCTTT.

This clonotype showed up just a few times. The chain links TRBV5-1 to TRBJ2-2; D not resolved. This CDR3 region has 13 residues. Germline CDR1 is SGHRS and CDR2 is YFSETQ. Trimming left V 6 bases short and J 4 bases short, with 10 bases between. The CDR3 region is CASIGFTTGELFF. The CDR3 nucleotides read TGCGCCAGCATAGGCTTTACCACCGGGGAGCTGTTTTTT. The whole variable domain, remainder taken from reference TRBV5-1 and TRBJ2-2, is KAGVTQTPRYLIKTRGQQVTLSCSPISGHRSVSWYQQTPGQGLQFLFEYFSETQRNKGNFPGRFSGRQFSNSRSEMNVSTLELGDSALYLCASIGFTTGELFFGEGSRLTVL.

The sample holds many counts of this clonotype. The chain couples TRBV9 to TRBJ2-3, with unresolved D. The V end lost 2 bases, the J end lost 1 base, and 11 bases lay between the germline ends. This CDR3 is 15 amino acids long. Germline assignment: CDR1 SGDLS and CDR2 YYNGEE. For the CDR3, the DNA is TGTGCCAGCAGCGTGGTAGCTCGGGGCACAGATACGCAGTATTTT. Amino acids: CASSVVARGTDTQYF.

This clonotype occurred many times. The chain has TRBV4-3 and TRBJ2-6; no reliable D call. Germline V CDR1 and CDR2: LGHNA, YSLEER. Trimming took 8 bases from V and 2 from J, leaving 13 bases between them. This CDR3 is built from 15 residues. The CDR3 sequence is CASPYRIAGANVLTF. The CDR3, as DNA: TGCGCCAGCCCTTATAGAATTGCTGGGGCCAACGTCCTGACTTTC.

This clonotype occurred a few times. This chain links TRBV4-3 with TRBJ1-4; D gene unclear. Trimming removed 0 bases at V and 8 bases at J, with 13 bases between. This CDR3 comprises 15 residues. Germline CDR1 reads LGHNA; CDR2 reads YSLEER. CDR3 coding DNA: TGCGCCAGCAGCCAAGACTGGGAAGGAAGGGAAAAACTGTTTTTT. As protein: CASSQDWEGREKLFF.

This clonotype was seen only a few times. V and J are TRBV20-1 and TRBJ2-5; 9 bases map to TRBD2. Germline values: CDR1 DFQATT, CDR2 SNEGSKA (reference sequence). V was pared by 6 bases and J by 4 bases, with 15 bases of the junction left unmatched. The CDR3 runs 16 residues. CDR3 in amino acids: CSARRGSGGLGETQYF. For the CDR3, the DNA is TGCAGTGCCCGAAGGGGTAGCGGGGGACTTGGAGAGACCCAGTACTTC.

This clonotype was seen at least ten times. The V call is TRBV20-1, the J call TRBJ1-2; D is undetermined. Trimming pared 3 bases from V and 7 bases from J, leaving 12 bases between. Germline values: CDR1 DFQATT, CDR2 SNEGSKA (reference sequence). There are 12 residues in the CDR3. CDR3 protein: CSASVTGFGYTF. The CDR3 region has the DNA TGCAGTGCTAGTGTTACGGGTTTTGGCTACACCTTC.

The chain combines TRBV29-1 with TRBJ2-7, with no clear D. Germline CDR1 is SQVTM and CDR2 is ANQGSEA. Deletions cut 3 bases from V and 3 bases from J, with 9 bases between. This CDR3 is built from 12 residues. CDR3 DNA: TGCAGCGTTGAGGGTCAGAGCTACGAGCAGTACTTC. It yields the protein CSVEGQSYEQYF.

This clonotype was observed at least ten times. The chain combines TRBV7-2 with TRBJ1-6, with a possible D match to TRBD1 (6 bases). Trimming pared 4 bases from V and 4 bases from J, leaving 14 bases between. Germline V gene sequence: CDR1 SGHTA, CDR2 FQGNSA. The CDR3 has 16 residues. The CDR3 here is CASSSQGLGYNSPLHF. The CDR3 nucleotides read TGTGCCAGCAGCTCACAGGGCTTAGGTTATAATTCACCCCTCCACTTT. Together with reference TRBV7-2 and TRBJ1-6, the CDR3 gives the full variable domain: GAGVSQSPSNKVTEKGKDVELRCDPISGHTALYWYRQSLGQGLEFLIYFQGNSAPDKSGLPSDRFSAERTGGSVSTLTIQRTQQEDSAVYLCASSSQGLGYNSPLHFGNGTRLTVT.

The rearrangement joins TRBV3-1 to TRBJ1-1; no clear D gene. CDR3 length: 12 amino acids. Germline V gene lookup returns CDR1 LGHDT and CDR2 YNNKEL (reference sequence). Between the trimmed V and J ends, which lost 2 bases and 5 bases, there was a span of 6 bases. The CDR3 protein is CASSQSQTEAFF. In nucleotides, the CDR3 is TGTGCCAGCAGCCAAAGTCAAACTGAAGCTTTCTTT. The variable domain in full, completed from reference TRBV3-1 and TRBJ1-1, reads DTAVSQTPKYLVTQMGNDKSIKCEQNLGHDTMYWYKQDSKKFLKIMFSYNNKELIINETVPNRFSPKSPDKAHLNLHINSLELGDSAVYFCASSQSQTEAFFGQGTRLTVV.

The chain employs TRBV4-3 and TRBJ1-1, with D possibly matching TRBD1 (6 bases). V lost 8 bases to trimming and J lost 4 bases, with 17 bases between them. This CDR3 region has 14 residues. Germline CDR1 and CDR2: LGHNA and YSLEER. CDR3 amino acids: CASRRAQGSTEAFF. As DNA, the CDR3 is TGCGCCAGCCGCCGTGCACAGGGTTCCACTGAAGCTTTCTTT.